Each of the 14 T cell receptor beta chains below was sequenced from the same sample in a study of T cell responses to AZD1222 COVID-19 vaccine. Repertoires were generated with immunoSEQ multiplex PCR, while TCRdb's copy carries only in-frame clones and drops some. The table has tens of thousands of clones, about 81% seen once. This material consisted of peripheral blood, taken on day 0 of AZD1222 vaccination. Receptors were obtained from an adult in good health.

The V call is TRBV2, the J call TRBJ2-7; D is unclear. Germline V gives CDR1 SNHLY, CDR2 FYNNEI. CDR3 length equals 15 residues. V lost 3 bases and J 3 bases, leaving 15 bases between the germline ends. CDR3 nucleotides: TGTGCCAGCAGTGACGAGGACGGGCAGCACTACGAGCAGTACTTC. Translated: CASSDEDGQHYEQYF.

The chain uses TRBV5-6 and TRBJ1-5; no definite D call. Germline V CDR1 and CDR2: SGHDT, YYEEEE. Trimming took off 4 bases at V and 1 base at J, with 9 bases between the two ends. There are 14 residues in the CDR3. This CDR3 is CASSRRASNQPQHF. The CDR3 coding sequence is TGTGCCAGCAGCCGAAGAGCCAGCAATCAGCCCCAGCATTTT.

The chain uses TRBV12-3 or TRBV12-4 and TRBJ2-5; D remains unclear. Trimming pared 3 bases from V and 4 bases from J, leaving 3 bases between. The CDR3 length is 11 residues. The CDR3 loop reads CASSLAETQYF. CDR3 nucleotide sequence: TGTGCCAGCAGTTTGGCAGAGACCCAGTACTTC.

The J gene is TRBJ1-6, the V gene TRBV3-1 (or the pseudogene TRBV3-2); the D gene is possibly TRBD1 (5 bases). The CDR3 has 15 amino acids. The V end lost 1 base, the J end lost 5 bases, and 9 bases lay between the germline ends. The germline gives CDR1 LGHDT, CDR2 YNNKEL (reference sequence). In nucleotides, the CDR3 is TGTGCCAGCAGCCAAGGGCGCAGGGATAATTCACCCCTCCACTTT. Encoded protein: CASSQGRRDNSPLHF.

V is TRBV12-3 or TRBV12-4 and J is TRBJ1-5, with a possible D match to TRBD1 (5 bases). V lost 6 bases, J lost 3 bases, and 9 bases lay in between. CDR3 length: 13 residues. CDR3 amino acids: CASSGTDNQPQHF. CDR3 nucleotides: TGTGCCAGCAGCGGGACGGACAATCAGCCCCAGCATTTT.

V gene TRBV5-5 combines with J gene TRBJ1-4; 10 bases line up with TRBD1. The CDR3 contains 15 residues. The V and J ends lost 1 base and 5 bases, in that order; junction bases with no gene match: 2. CDR1 SGHKS and CDR2 YYEKEE come from the germline V gene (reference sequence). CDR3 sequence reads: CASSLRGQGNEKLFF. CDR3 DNA: TGTGCCAGCAGCTTGAGGGGACAGGGGAATGAAAAACTGTTTTTT.

The rearrangement uses TRBV5-4 and TRBJ1-5; the D is unclear. Trimming shortened V by 2 bases and J by 1 base, and 22 bases separated the two germline ends. The germline V gene has CDR1 SGHNT and CDR2 YYREEE (reference sequence). This CDR3 has 19 residues. CDR3 loop: CASSFQVFEYDVSNQPQHF. The CDR3 region has the DNA TGTGCCAGCAGCTTTCAAGTGTTCGAGTACGACGTCAGCAATCAGCCCCAGCATTTT. Together with reference TRBV5-4 and TRBJ1-5, the CDR3 gives the full variable domain: ETGVTQSPTHLIKTRGQQVTLRCSSQSGHNTVSWYQQALGQGPQFIFQYYREEENGRGNFPPRFSGLQFPNYSSELNVNALELDDSALYLCASSFQVFEYDVSNQPQHFGDGTRLSIL.

This chain uses TRBV2 with TRBJ2-1; D ambiguous. Trimming stripped 7 bases from V and 7 bases from J, with 20 bases between. The length of the CDR3 is 15 residues. The germline CDR1 and CDR2 sequences are SNHLY and FYNNEI. The CDR3, as DNA: TGTGCCAGCACCATACCACATTACTGGAAGAATGAGCAGTTCTTC. Protein: CASTIPHYWKNEQFF. The complete variable domain, with remaining parts taken from reference TRBV2 and TRBJ2-1, reads EPEVTQTPSHQVTQMGQEVILRCVPISNHLYFYWYRQILGQKVEFLVSFYNNEISEKSEIFDDQFSVERPDGSNFTLKIRSTKLEDSAMYFCASTIPHYWKNEQFFGPGTRLTVL.

The chain is built from TRBV11-3 and TRBJ2-7; D is unclear. The V and J ends lost 1 base and 0 bases respectively, with 10 bases between them. CDR3 length equals 15 residues. Germline CDR1 SGHNT, CDR2 YENEEA. The CDR3 sequence is CASSLGPFSSYEQYF. CDR3 nucleotide sequence: TGTGCCAGCAGCTTAGGACCGTTTAGCTCCTACGAGCAGTACTTC.

CDR3 coding DNA: TGCGCCAGCAGCTTGCAAGGGGGGCAAGAAAAACTGTTTTTT. It yields the protein CASSLQGGQEKLFF. The V and J genes are TRBV5-1 and TRBJ1-4; the D gene is possibly TRBD1 (6 bases). The germline V and J ends were trimmed by 1 base and 8 bases, with 12 bases remaining between them. The germline V gene has CDR1 SGHRS and CDR2 YFSETQ. The CDR3 is made up of 14 amino acids. Supplemented by reference TRBV5-1 and TRBJ1-4, the full variable domain reads KAGVTQTPRYLIKTRGQQVTLSCSPISGHRSVSWYQQTPGQGLQFLFEYFSETQRNKGNFPGRFSGRQFSNSRSEMNVSTLELGDSALYLCASSLQGGQEKLFFGSGTQLSVL.

The V and J genes are TRBV7-8 and TRBJ2-7; D gene unclear. The CDR3 contains 15 residues. In germline, CDR1 is SGHVS, CDR2 FQNEAQ. V dropped 3 bases and J dropped 6 bases, with 18 bases sitting between them. Written as DNA, the CDR3 is TGTGCCAGCAGCTTGGACCCCGAAAGTTCCAGCGAGCAGTACTTC. As protein: CASSLDPESSSEQYF.

This clone turned up a few times. This chain links TRBV12-3 or TRBV12-4 with TRBJ1-1; D not resolved. V was pared by 6 bases and J by 5 bases, with 7 bases between. The CDR3 totals 11 residues. The CDR3 bases are TGTGCCAGCAGAAGGGAGACTGAAGCTTTCTTT. Its translation: CASRRETEAFF.

The chain is built from TRBV28 and TRBJ1-1; perhaps TRBD1 as D (6 bases). V was cut by 3 bases and J by 0 bases, with 11 bases left in between. CDR1 is MDHEN and CDR2 is SYDVKM in the germline V gene. The CDR3 is made up of 15 amino acids. The chain's CDR3 is CASSLQGSMNTEAFF. The CDR3 DNA is TGTGCCAGCAGTTTGCAGGGGAGCATGAACACTGAAGCTTTCTTT.

The CDR3 sequence is CASSSGTGNNQPQHF. The CDR3, as DNA: TGTGCCAGCAGCTCAGGCACAGGGAACAATCAGCCCCAGCATTTT. This chain uses TRBV9 with TRBJ1-5, with a tentative D call TRBD1 (6 bases). Germline CDR1 and CDR2: SGDLS and YYNGEE. The CDR3 is made up of 15 amino acids. V lost 4 bases, J lost 3 bases, and 14 bases lay in between.